These 2 T cell receptor beta chains share one sample of origin, sequenced in a study of beta chain features in type 1 diabetes. The authors reverse transcribed all of the isolated RNA, so sequencing captured expressed TCRB transcripts. Sequenced by immunoSEQ multiplex PCR; TCRdb stores in-frame clones only, minus some. Here the sample spans 360,000 or so clones, roughly a fifth being singletons. The sequenced sample consisted of naive CD4+ T cells from blood. The source is a woman between 18 and 29 years old in good health.

This clone has just a few counts. This rearrangement joins TRBV5-4 to TRBJ2-2; 12 positions match TRBD2. The CDR3 is 16 amino acids. From germline, CDR1 is SGHNT and CDR2 YYREEE (reference sequence). The V and J ends lost 4 bases and 1 base, in that order; junction bases with no gene match: 2. The DNA of the CDR3 is TGTGCCAGCAGCACGGGACTAGCGGGGAACACCGGGGAGCTGTTTTTT. Residues: CASSTGLAGNTGELFF. Combining the CDR3 with reference TRBV5-4 and TRBJ2-2 gives the whole variable domain ETGVTQSPTHLIKTRGQQVTLRCSSQSGHNTVSWYQQALGQGPQFIFQYYREEENGRGNFPPRFSGLQFPNYSSELNVNALELDDSALYLCASSTGLAGNTGELFFGEGSRLTVL.

This clone was seen more than once but under ten times. The chain uses TRBV19 and TRBJ1-4; 7 bases line up with TRBD1. There are 14 residues in the CDR3. J gave up 3 bases and V 9 bases, and 7 bases lay outside the gene matches. The germline gives CDR1 LNHDA, CDR2 SQIVND (reference sequence). Here the CDR3 DNA reads TGTGCCAGCACACCCGGGACAGCTAATGAAAAACTGTTTTTT. Its translation: CASTPGTANEKLFF. Drawing the rest from reference TRBV19 and TRBJ1-4, the complete variable domain is DGGITQSPKYLFRKEGQNVTLSCEQNLNHDAMYWYRQDPGQGLRLIYYSQIVNDFQKGDIAEGYSVSREKKESFPLTVTSAQKNPTAFYLCASTPGTANEKLFFGSGTQLSVL.